This entry features one T cell receptor (beta chain) sequence. In the original processing: Reference gene primer amplification in the assay estimated nucleated cell counts. Repertoires were generated with immunoSEQ multiplex PCR, while TCRdb's copy carries only in-frame clones and drops some. V, J and clone size are those of that table, while D and trimming were read from the DNA. The sample holds more than 150,000 clones, 70% to 85% seen once. These data originate in a study of blood T cell repertoires in COVID-19. Study at large: Samples taken during acute and convalescent COVID-19 were collected in the United States, Italy and Spain. Nucleic acid was either cDNA or gDNA, and it came from T cells, B-cell-depleted T cells, or PBMCs.

The specimen sequenced was PBMCs or T cells enriched from blood (not recorded which). The origin of this receptor is a woman in her forties or fifties who had recovered from COVID-19.

CDR3 nucleotide sequence: TGTGCCATCATACTGAAACTCTCTGGGGCCAACGTCCTGACTTTC. Residues: CAIILKLSGANVLTF. The V call is TRBV21-1, the J call TRBJ2-6; the D call TRBD2 from the table was never checked on the DNA. TRBV21-1 is recorded as a pseudogene. This CDR3 is built from 15 residues.